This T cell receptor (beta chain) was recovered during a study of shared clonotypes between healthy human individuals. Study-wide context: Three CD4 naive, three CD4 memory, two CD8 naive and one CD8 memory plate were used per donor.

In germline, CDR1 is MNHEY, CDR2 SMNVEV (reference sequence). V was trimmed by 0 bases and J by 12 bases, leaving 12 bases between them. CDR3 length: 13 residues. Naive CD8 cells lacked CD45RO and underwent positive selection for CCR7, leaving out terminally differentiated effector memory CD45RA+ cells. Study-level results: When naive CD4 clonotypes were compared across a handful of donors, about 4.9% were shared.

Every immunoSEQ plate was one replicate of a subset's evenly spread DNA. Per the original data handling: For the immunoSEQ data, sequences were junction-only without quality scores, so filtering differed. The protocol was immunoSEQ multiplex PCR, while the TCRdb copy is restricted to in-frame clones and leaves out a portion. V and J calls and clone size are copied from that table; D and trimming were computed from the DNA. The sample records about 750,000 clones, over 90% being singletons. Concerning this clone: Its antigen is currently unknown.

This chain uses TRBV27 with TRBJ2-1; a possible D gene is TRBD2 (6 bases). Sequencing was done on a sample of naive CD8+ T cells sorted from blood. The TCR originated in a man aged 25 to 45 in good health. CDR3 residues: CASSLSLARGQFF. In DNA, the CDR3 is TGTGCCAGCAGTTTATCGCTAGCGAGGGGGCAGTTCTTC.